The following is a T cell receptor beta chain sequence with its context. The data originate from a study of blood T cell repertoires in COVID-19. Measured with immunoSEQ multiplex PCR; TCRdb has only the in-frame clones, and not every one. This sample has 100,000 or so clones, with 85% to 95% found just once. Germline CDR1 is SGHDT and CDR2 is YYEEEE. The CDR3 spans 14 residues. With V trimmed by 3 bases and J by 6 bases, 7 bases remained unmatched. V usage is TRBV5-6 and J usage is TRBJ2-3; 7 positions agree with TRBD1. Sequencing was carried out using peripheral blood. The origin of this receptor is a man aged 50-59 years with active COVID-19. The CDR3 sequence: CASSSQGWADTQYF. The CDR3 DNA follows: TGTGCCAGCAGCTCACAGGGGTGGGCTGATACGCAGTATTTT. The whole variable domain, filled in from reference TRBV5-6 and TRBJ2-3, reads DAGVTQSPTHLIKTRGQQVTLRCSPKSGHDTVSWYQQALGQGPQFIFQYYEEEERQRGNFPDRFSGHQFPNYSSELNVNALLLGDSALYLCASSSQGWADTQYFGPGTRLTVL.